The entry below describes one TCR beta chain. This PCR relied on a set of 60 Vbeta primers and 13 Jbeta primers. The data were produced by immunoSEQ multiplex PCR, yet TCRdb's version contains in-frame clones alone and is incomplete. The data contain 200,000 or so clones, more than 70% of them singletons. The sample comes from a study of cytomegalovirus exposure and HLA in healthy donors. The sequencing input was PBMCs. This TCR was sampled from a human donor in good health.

Here the CDR3 reads CASSSQGLAGQETQYF. The CDR3 coding sequence is TGTGCCAGCAGCTCACAGGGACTAGCGGGCCAAGAGACCCAGTACTTC. This chain joins TRBV7-2 and TRBJ2-5, with 12 bases matching TRBD2. CDR3 size: 16 residues. The ends lost 4 bases at V and 1 base at J; junction bases unmatched: 4. Germline CDR1 SGHTA, CDR2 FQGNSA.